Below are 22 T cell receptor beta chains sequenced from a single sample in a study of PD-L1 blockade in urothelial cancer. This table comes from immunoSEQ multiplex PCR, and its TCRdb copy is limited to in-frame clones, with some not included. The table records approximately 70,000 clones, roughly nine tenths of them present only once. Sequenced material: PBMCs, taken around atezolizumab (anti-PD-L1) treatment. The source of these receptors is a man aged 60 to 69 with urothelial cancer.

This rearrangement joins TRBV27 to TRBJ2-7; TRBD2 matches at 8 bases. From germline, CDR1 is MNHEY and CDR2 SMNVEV (reference sequence). CDR3 length equals 16 residues. V lost 4 bases and J lost 2; bases outside the gene matches: 10. The DNA for the CDR3 is TGTGCCAGCAGTTCCCCCGGGAGGGGAAACACCTACGAGCAGTACTTC. Amino acid sequence: CASSSPGRGNTYEQYF.

This clone was seen a single time. The chain recombines TRBV10-1 with TRBJ1-1; 8 nucleotides align to TRBD1. Germline V gives CDR1 WNHNN, CDR2 SYGVQD (reference sequence). J lost 4 bases, V lost 2 bases, and 12 bases had no gene match. The CDR3 consists of 17 residues. The CDR3 here is CASSETPPGTGGTEAFF. The CDR3 bases are TGCGCCAGCAGTGAGACCCCGCCCGGGACAGGAGGCACTGAAGCTTTCTTT.

The CDR3 DNA reads as TGTGCCAGCAGCGTCACAGGGGGCCTCTCTGGAAACACCATATATTTT. Translated, it gives CASSVTGGLSGNTIYF. V usage is TRBV7-6 and J usage is TRBJ1-3; 9 nucleotides line up with TRBD1. Germline-derived CDR1 and CDR2 are SGHVS and FNYEAQ. The CDR3 is 16 amino acids. V dropped 5 bases and J dropped 0; count of bases not matched to a gene: 5.

V gene TRBV5-5 combines with J gene TRBJ2-7, with TRBD1 matching 7 bases. V trimming: 2 bases; J trimming: 3 bases; junction bases outside the gene matches: 8. CDR1 is SGHKS, CDR2 YYEKEE, per germline (reference sequence). CDR3 length: 15 residues. The CDR3 loop reads CASSLETGPIYEQYF. The CDR3 DNA is TGTGCCAGCAGCTTAGAGACAGGGCCGATCTACGAGCAGTACTTC.

This chain links TRBV30 with TRBJ1-6, with D unresolved. This CDR3 has 11 amino acids. V was shortened by 3 bases and J by 9 bases, with 6 bases between the two germline ends. The V gene's germline CDR1 is GTSNPN and CDR2 SVGIG (reference sequence). CDR3: CAWSAGSPLHF. CDR3 in DNA: TGTGCCTGGAGCGCAGGTTCACCCCTCCACTTT.

The chain links TRBV11-3 to TRBJ2-7, with D possibly being TRBD1 (5 bases). The CDR3 has 13 amino acids. Trimming left V 2 bases short and J 4 bases short, with 9 bases between. Germline CDR1 SGHNT, CDR2 YENEEA. The CDR3 nucleotides read TGTGCCAGCAGCTTATCGTCAGGGTACGAGCAGTACTTC. It codes for CASSLSSGYEQYF. The whole variable domain, remainder taken from reference TRBV11-3 and TRBJ2-7, is EAGVVQSPRYKIIEKKQPVAFWCNPISGHNTLYWYLQNLGQGPELLIRYENEEAVDDSQLPKDRFSAERLKGVDSTLKIQPAELGDSAVYLCASSLSSGYEQYFGPGTRLTVT.

This chain uses TRBV5-1 with TRBJ1-3; 7 nucleotides line up with TRBD1. Trimming removed 4 bases from V and 0 bases from J; junction bases left unmatched: 4. This CDR3 region has 15 residues. Per the germline V gene, CDR1 is SGHRS and CDR2 is YFSETQ. Here the CDR3 DNA reads TGCGCCAGCAGCGTCGCAGGGGGCTCTGGAAACACCATATATTTT. Protein: CASSVAGGSGNTIYF.

This chain uses TRBV11-2 with TRBJ2-1; D remains unclear. CDR1 and CDR2 (germline): SGHAT, FQNNGV. Trimming took 5 bases from V and 0 from J, leaving 11 bases between them. This CDR3 has 15 amino acids. CDR3 coding DNA: TGTGCCAGCAGCCAGGATAGAAGCTCCTACAATGAGCAGTTCTTC. Residues: CASSQDRSSYNEQFF. The full variable domain, rest sourced from reference TRBV11-2 and TRBJ2-1, is EAGVAQSPRYKIIEKRQSVAFWCNPISGHATLYWYQQILGQGPKLLIQFQNNGVVDDSQLPKDRFSAERLKGVDSTLKIQPAKLEDSAVYLCASSQDRSSYNEQFFGPGTRLTVL.

The CDR3 DNA reads TGTGCCAGCAGCTTTGTTAGCGGGGGAGCAGATACGCAGTATTTT. It yields the protein CASSFVSGGADTQYF. This sequence joins TRBV7-9 and TRBJ2-3; 9 positions agree with TRBD2. CDR3 length equals 15 residues. The J segment lost 4 bases and the V segment lost 3 bases, leaving 5 bases of the junction unmatched. CDR1 SEHNR and CDR2 FQNEAQ come from the germline V gene (reference sequence).

The V gene is TRBV6-6, the J gene TRBJ1-6, with 8 bases aligning to TRBD1. Germline CDR1 and CDR2: MNHNY and SVGAGI (reference sequence). The CDR3 has 15 residues. The ends lost 6 bases at V and 5 bases at J; junction bases unmatched: 6. CDR3 protein: CASSPGQGNNSPLHF. The CDR3 DNA sequence: TGTGCCAGCAGCCCCGGACAGGGCAATAATTCACCCCTCCACTTT.

The chain employs TRBV5-3 and TRBJ1-2; 8 bases fit TRBD1. TRBV5-3 counts as an open reading frame of uncertain function. The CDR3 spans 13 residues. The V and J ends lost 5 bases and 7 bases, in that order; junction bases with no gene match: 7. CDR3 protein: CARRDRALCGYTF. Written as DNA, the CDR3 is TGTGCCAGAAGGGACAGGGCTCTTTGTGGCTACACCTTC.

The V call is TRBV7-2, the J call TRBJ2-1, with D unresolved. The V end was cut by 1 base, the J end by 8 bases, with 12 bases between. The CDR3 is 14 amino acids. The germline CDR1 and CDR2 sequences are SGHTA and FQGNSA. The CDR3 loop is CASSLVLLSDEQFF. CDR3 bases: TGTGCCAGCAGCTTAGTTCTCCTCTCCGATGAGCAGTTCTTC.

This clone was seen a few times. V and J are TRBV10-3 and TRBJ1-2, with a tentative D call TRBD1 (5 bases). The V end lost 1 base, the J end lost 8 bases, and 14 bases lay between the germline ends. This CDR3 is 14 amino acids long. CDR1 is ENHRY and CDR2 is SYGVKD in the germline V gene. The CDR3 DNA follows: TGTGCCATCAGTGAGTTCACAGGCCCGAGAGGCTACACCTTC. It is translated as CAISEFTGPRGYTF.

This chain connects TRBV2 to TRBJ1-5; 7 positions agree with TRBD1. CDR3 length: 15 residues. Per germline, CDR1 SNHLY and CDR2 FYNNEI. V trimming: 5 bases; J trimming: 2 bases; junction bases outside the gene matches: 6. CDR3 DNA: TGTGCCAGCAGTCCAGGGGGAAGTGGCAATCAGCCCCAGCATTTT. Its protein product is CASSPGGSGNQPQHF.

The chain employs TRBV30 and TRBJ2-3; TRBD1 might be the D (6 bases). Germline V gives CDR1 GTSNPN, CDR2 SVGIG (reference sequence). The CDR3 loop spans 11 amino acids. The germline V and J ends were trimmed by 1 base and 10 bases, with 9 bases remaining between them. The CDR3 here is CAWSASGAQYF. The CDR3 region has the DNA TGTGCCTGGAGTGCTTCAGGGGCGCAGTATTTT.

The V gene is TRBV11-3, the J gene TRBJ2-2; tentative D call: TRBD1 (6 bases). CDR3 size: 16 residues. CDR1 is SGHNT and CDR2 is YENEEA in the germline V gene. Trimming cost V 5 bases and J 0 bases, with 13 bases left between them. CDR3 sequence: CASSTRTDTNTGELFF. In DNA, the CDR3 is TGTGCCAGCAGCACCCGGACAGATACGAACACCGGGGAGCTGTTTTTT.

The rearrangement uses TRBV10-3 and TRBJ2-7; 7 nucleotides align to TRBD1. With V trimmed by 7 bases and J by 4 bases, 7 bases remained unmatched. Germline V gene lookup returns CDR1 ENHRY and CDR2 SYGVKD. The CDR3 consists of 13 residues. The DNA for the CDR3 is TGTGCCATCATCAAGGGGGCGAGGTACGAGCAGTACTTC. Protein: CAIIKGARYEQYF.

Comments on this clone: The sample carries other DNA sequences with the same CDR3. V usage is TRBV7-2 and J usage is TRBJ2-7, with a tentative D call TRBD2 (6 bases). V dropped 1 base and J dropped 3 bases, with 10 bases sitting between them. The CDR3 totals 14 residues. The germline CDR1 and CDR2 sequences are SGHTA and FQGNSA. In DNA, the CDR3 is TGTGCCAGCAGCTTAGTCGGGAGCAGCTACGAGCAGTACTTC. It encodes CASSLVGSSYEQYF.

V is TRBV2 and J is TRBJ2-3; TRBD2 matches at 12 bases. Germline lookup yields CDR1 SNHLY and CDR2 FYNNEI. V was pared by 10 bases and J by 3 bases, with 14 bases of the junction left unmatched. This CDR3 spans 17 amino acids. DNA of the CDR3: TGTGCCATCTTCGAACCCCGACTAGCGGGGGAGACAGATACGCAGTATTTT. Amino acid sequence: CAIFEPRLAGETDTQYF.

The chain is built from TRBV10-2 and TRBJ1-5; tentative D call: TRBD1 (6 bases). The ends were cut back, 2 bases at V and 4 bases at J, with 12 bases in the middle. The CDR3 has 15 amino acids. Germline CDR1 reads WSHSY; CDR2 reads SAAADI. In nucleotides, the CDR3 is TGCGCCAGCAGTGAGAGGCCAGGGGCAAATCAGCCCCAGCATTTT. As protein: CASSERPGANQPQHF.

This clone has only one observation. This chain joins TRBV4-3 and TRBJ2-4; 9 bases fit TRBD1. Germline trimming cut 3 bases from V and 2 bases from J; bases unmatched to any gene: 5. The CDR3 totals 16 residues. Germline V gene sequence: CDR1 LGHNA, CDR2 YSLEER. The CDR3 DNA follows: TGCGCCAGCAGCCAGACCGGGACAGGGTCCAAAAACATTCAGTACTTC. Its translation: CASSQTGTGSKNIQYF.

J is TRBJ1-2 and V is TRBV29-1; tentatively, D is TRBD1 (6 bases). The V end lost 0 bases, the J end lost 4 bases, and 9 bases lay between the germline ends. The CDR3 contains 13 residues. Germline V lookup: CDR1 SQVTM, CDR2 ANQGSEA. CDR3 nucleotides: TGCAGCGTTGAAGACGGGACACGCTATGGCTACACCTTC. This encodes CSVEDGTRYGYTF. The variable domain in full, completed from reference TRBV29-1 and TRBJ1-2, reads SAVISQKPSRDICQRGTSLTIQCQVDSQVTMMFWYRQQPGQSLTLIATANQGSEATYESGFVIDKFPISRPNLTFSTLTVSNMSPEDSSIYLCSVEDGTRYGYTFGSGTRLTVV.